The 16 T cell receptor beta chains listed next were all sequenced from one sample in a study of control samples from healthy donors and cancer patients. Assay: immunoSEQ multiplex PCR; the TCRdb copy retains only in-frame clones and omits some. The profile shows 170,000 or so clones, about 92% of them singletons. The sample consisted of blood. Source of these receptors: a man aged 25-40 years in good health.

This sequence joins TRBV12-3 or TRBV12-4 and TRBJ1-5; D unclear. The CDR3 sequence is 13 residues long. V lost 4 bases to trimming and J lost 10 bases, with 14 bases between them. This CDR3 is CASSYREDGPQHF. DNA for the CDR3: TGTGCCAGCAGTTACCGGGAAGATGGACCCCAGCATTTT.

Worth noting for this clone: Other DNA sequences in this sample translate to the same CDR3. The chain recombines TRBV5-1 with TRBJ2-7, with D hard to call. V was pared by 2 bases and J by 2 bases, with 11 bases between. The germline V gene encodes CDR1 SGHRS and CDR2 YFSETQ. This CDR3 is 14 amino acids long. The CDR3 DNA is TGCGCCAGCAGCTTAGAAGCAGGCCCCTACGAGCAGTACTTC. It yields the protein CASSLEAGPYEQYF.

The chain recombines TRBV5-8 with TRBJ2-1; D is perhaps TRBD1 or TRBD2 (5 bases each). V was shortened by 6 bases and J by 5 bases, with 27 bases between the two germline ends. There are 18 residues in the CDR3. CDR1 is SGHTS, CDR2 YDEGEE, per germline. CDR3 sequence reads: CASTVLIRTLRGDNEQFF. For the CDR3, the DNA is TGTGCCAGCACCGTACTTATTCGGACTTTGAGGGGCGACAATGAGCAGTTCTTC. Based on the CDR3 plus reference TRBV5-8 and TRBJ2-1, the full variable domain is EAGVTQSPTHLIKTRGQQATLRCSPISGHTSVYWYQQALGLGLQFLLWYDEGEERNRGNFPPRFSGRQFPNYSSELNVNALELEDSALYLCASTVLIRTLRGDNEQFFGPGTRLTVL.

This clone has at least ten counts. The genes are TRBV6-1 and TRBJ2-7; D gene ambiguous. V shed 1 base and J shed 5 bases, with 18 bases lying between them. The germline V gene has CDR1 MNHNS and CDR2 SASEGT. This CDR3 is built from 16 residues. CDR3 DNA: TGTGCCAGCAGTGAAGGAAGGCTGACACATCCCCACGAGCAGTACTTC. Translation gives CASSEGRLTHPHEQYF.

The rearrangement links TRBV24-1 to TRBJ1-5; D is unclear. In germline, CDR1 is KGHDR, CDR2 SFDVKD. The V and J ends lost 2 bases and 13 bases respectively, with 14 bases between them. This CDR3 has 13 amino acids. The chain's CDR3 is CATSDSSVGEQHF. DNA of the CDR3: TGTGCCACCAGTGATTCATCGGTCGGGGAGCAGCATTTT.

The V call is TRBV30, the J call TRBJ1-2; D not certain. Per germline, CDR1 GTSNPN and CDR2 SVGIG (reference sequence). This CDR3 spans 13 amino acids. The V and J ends lost 4 bases and 3 bases respectively, with 12 bases between them. The CDR3 spells CAWKREGDYGYTF. Written as DNA, the CDR3 is TGTGCCTGGAAAAGGGAGGGAGACTATGGCTACACCTTC.

This clone was counted a single time. The chain uses TRBV7-2 and TRBJ2-1, with D perhaps TRBD1 or TRBD2 (7 bases each). Deletions cut 5 bases from V and 6 bases from J, with 20 bases between. The CDR3 consists of 16 residues. Germline V gene data show CDR1 as SGHTA and CDR2 as FQGNSA. The CDR3 nucleotides read TGTGCCAGCAGCCCGATAGCCAGGGGGGGGCCCAATGAGCAGTTCTTC. Translation gives CASSPIARGGPNEQFF. The full variable domain, completed using reference TRBV7-2 and TRBJ2-1, is GAGVSQSPSNKVTEKGKDVELRCDPISGHTALYWYRQSLGQGLEFLIYFQGNSAPDKSGLPSDRFSAERTGGSVSTLTIQRTQQEDSAVYLCASSPIARGGPNEQFFGPGTRLTVL.

The rearrangement joins TRBV7-2 to TRBJ2-5, with 9 nucleotides matching TRBD1. V shed 5 bases, J shed 5 bases, and the junction held 6 bases outside the gene matches. In germline, CDR1 is SGHTA, CDR2 FQGNSA. CDR3 size: 14 residues. CDR3 region: CASSPDRGKETQYF. DNA for the CDR3: TGTGCCAGCAGCCCGGACAGGGGAAAGGAGACCCAGTACTTC. The full variable domain, completed using reference TRBV7-2 and TRBJ2-5, is GAGVSQSPSNKVTEKGKDVELRCDPISGHTALYWYRQSLGQGLEFLIYFQGNSAPDKSGLPSDRFSAERTGGSVSTLTIQRTQQEDSAVYLCASSPDRGKETQYFGPGTRLLVL.

The V and J genes are TRBV5-5 and TRBJ1-1, with 7 bases matching TRBD1. V lost 4 bases and J lost 3; bases outside the gene matches: 6. The germline V gene encodes CDR1 SGHKS and CDR2 YYEKEE (reference sequence). This CDR3 has 14 amino acids. The CDR3 spells CASSRTGQHTEAFF. In nucleotides, the CDR3 is TGTGCCAGCAGCCGTACGGGACAGCACACTGAAGCTTTCTTT.

The chain has TRBV18 and TRBJ1-1; 12 positions agree with TRBD1. Germline CDR1 and CDR2: KGHSH and LQKENI. V lost 0 bases to trimming and J lost 1 base; unmatched junction nucleotides: 6. The CDR3 loop spans 18 amino acids. As DNA, the CDR3 is TGTGCCAGCTCACCACCTGGGACAGGGGGCACCGGGAACACTGAAGCTTTCTTT. Translating gives CASSPPGTGGTGNTEAFF. The full variable domain, with the rest looked up from reference TRBV18 and TRBJ1-1, is NAGVMQNPRHLVRRRGQEARLRCSPMKGHSHVYWYRQLPEEGLKFMVYLQKENIIDESGMPKERFSAEFPKEGPSILRIQQVVRGDSAAYFCASSPPGTGGTGNTEAFFGQGTRLTVV.

Details on this clone: Other DNA sequences in this sample translate to the same CDR3. The rearrangement links TRBV29-1 to TRBJ1-1; 7 bases fit TRBD1. The CDR3 is 12 residues long. V dropped 5 bases and J dropped 1; count of bases not matched to a gene: 1. Germline CDR1 is SQVTM and CDR2 is ANQGSEA. The chain's CDR3 is CSVYRGNTEAFF. CDR3 DNA sequence: TGCAGCGTTTACAGGGGGAACACTGAAGCTTTCTTT.

A remark on this clone: This sample also contains other DNA sequences that code for the same CDR3. This chain links TRBV28 with TRBJ2-7; D is undetermined. Germline CDR1 and CDR2: MDHEN and SYDVKM. The CDR3 contains 12 residues. Deletions cut 4 bases from V and 2 bases from J, with 6 bases between. The CDR3 reads CASSSPTYEQYF. CDR3 DNA: TGTGCCAGCAGTTCGCCGACCTACGAGCAGTACTTC.

This clone was recorded once. The chain joins TRBV3-1 (or the pseudogene TRBV3-2) to TRBJ1-2; 8 nucleotides agree with TRBD1. The CDR3 spans 16 residues. V dropped 1 base and J dropped 4; count of bases not matched to a gene: 8. Germline assignment: CDR1 LGHDT and CDR2 YNNKEL (reference sequence). The CDR3 reads CASSQAPGQGFYGYTF. CDR3 sequence (DNA): TGTGCCAGCAGCCAAGCCCCCGGACAGGGCTTCTATGGCTACACCTTC.

The chain uses TRBV10-2 and TRBJ1-1; D gene unclear. Germline CDR1 WSHSY, CDR2 SAAADI. V lost 4 bases and J 3 bases, leaving 3 bases between the germline ends. CDR3 length equals 11 residues. The CDR3 sequence: CASSVYTEAFF. CDR3 coding DNA: TGCGCCAGCAGTGTTTACACTGAAGCTTTCTTT.

J is TRBJ1-3 and V is TRBV10-1; 7 positions agree with TRBD1. CDR3 length: 15 residues. Losses at the gene ends were 6 bases for V and 2 bases for J; bases not matched to a gene: 7. From germline, CDR1 is WNHNN and CDR2 SYGVQD (reference sequence). In nucleotides, the CDR3 is TGCGCCAGCAGCAAAACAGGGGATCCTGGAAACACCATATATTTT. Translation: CASSKTGDPGNTIYF.

The chain has TRBV7-2 and TRBJ1-1; D may be TRBD1 (5 bases). CDR3 length equals 15 residues. The V gene's germline CDR1 is SGHTA and CDR2 FQGNSA. V was shortened by 1 base and J by 4 bases, with 13 bases between the two germline ends. As DNA, the CDR3 is TGTGCCAGCAGCTTAGATGCAGGGAGGAGCACTGAAGCTTTCTTT. Encoded protein: CASSLDAGRSTEAFF.